Described below is a single T cell receptor (beta chain) sequence and its context. Its antigen is not known. Trimming took off 2 bases at V and 4 bases at J, with 16 bases between the two ends. The V gene's germline CDR1 is SGHNT and CDR2 YENEEA. The CDR3 length is 16 residues. The sample is drawn from a study of T-cell memory formation after mild COVID-19. Study background: Largely donor-specific TCR clusters were found. Study findings and constraints: Detection of some responders pre-infection suggested pre-existing cross-reactive memory T cells participated.

Libraries for TCRalpha and TCRbeta carried sample barcodes and unique molecular identifiers via 5'RACE. TCRdb called the 5' RACE reads again in MiXCR, with one record for every CDR3 protein. The data show about 140,000 distinct CDR3 sequences, more than 13% seen once. The chain combines TRBV11-3 with TRBJ2-3; TRBD1 is a possible D gene (6 bases). The source of this sequence is an adult woman who had mild COVID-19 (a few samples of this study predate the infection). Cell type and time point are not known. Input material: PBMCs or a T cell subset sorted from them (not recorded which). In DNA, the CDR3 is TGTGCCAGCAGCTTACAGACAGGCTCCAGGGCAGATACGCAGTATTTT. It yields the protein CASSLQTGSRADTQYF.